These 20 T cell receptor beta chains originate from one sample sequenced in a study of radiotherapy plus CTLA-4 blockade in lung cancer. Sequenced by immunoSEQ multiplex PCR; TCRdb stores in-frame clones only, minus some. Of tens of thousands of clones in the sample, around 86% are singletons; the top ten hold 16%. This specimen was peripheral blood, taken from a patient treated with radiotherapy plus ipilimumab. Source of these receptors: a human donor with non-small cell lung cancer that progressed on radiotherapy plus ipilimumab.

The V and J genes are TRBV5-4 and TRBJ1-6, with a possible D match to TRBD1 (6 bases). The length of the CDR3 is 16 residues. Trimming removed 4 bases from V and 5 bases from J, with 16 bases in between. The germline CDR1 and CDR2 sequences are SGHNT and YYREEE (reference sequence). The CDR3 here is CASSPGGAGNNSPLHF. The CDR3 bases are TGTGCCAGCAGCCCCGGGGGCGCTGGAAATAATTCACCCCTCCACTTT. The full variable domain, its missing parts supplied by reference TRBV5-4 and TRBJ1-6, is ETGVTQSPTHLIKTRGQQVTLRCSSQSGHNTVSWYQQALGQGPQFIFQYYREEENGRGNFPPRFSGLQFPNYSSELNVNALELDDSALYLCASSPGGAGNNSPLHFGNGTRLTVT.

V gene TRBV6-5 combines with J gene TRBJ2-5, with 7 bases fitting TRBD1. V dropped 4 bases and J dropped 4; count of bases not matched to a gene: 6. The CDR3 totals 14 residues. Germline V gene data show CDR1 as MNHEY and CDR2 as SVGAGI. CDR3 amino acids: CASSFNRGTETQYF. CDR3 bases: TGTGCCAGCAGTTTCAACAGGGGCACAGAGACCCAGTACTTC.

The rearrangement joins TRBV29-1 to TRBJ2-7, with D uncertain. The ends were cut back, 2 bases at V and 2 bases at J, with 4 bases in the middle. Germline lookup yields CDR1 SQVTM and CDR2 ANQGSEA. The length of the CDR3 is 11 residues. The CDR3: CSVEITYEQYF. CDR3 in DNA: TGCAGCGTTGAAATTACCTACGAGCAGTACTTC.

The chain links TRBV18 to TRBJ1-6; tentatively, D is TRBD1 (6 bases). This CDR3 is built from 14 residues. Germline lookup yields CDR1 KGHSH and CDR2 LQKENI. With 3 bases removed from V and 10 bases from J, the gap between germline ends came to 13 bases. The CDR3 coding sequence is TGTGCCAGCTCACCGGCGGACAGTTCCTCACCCCTCCACTTT. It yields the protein CASSPADSSSPLHF. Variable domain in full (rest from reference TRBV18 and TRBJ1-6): NAGVMQNPRHLVRRRGQEARLRCSPMKGHSHVYWYRQLPEEGLKFMVYLQKENIIDESGMPKERFSAEFPKEGPSILRIQQVVRGDSAAYFCASSPADSSSPLHFGNGTRLTVT.

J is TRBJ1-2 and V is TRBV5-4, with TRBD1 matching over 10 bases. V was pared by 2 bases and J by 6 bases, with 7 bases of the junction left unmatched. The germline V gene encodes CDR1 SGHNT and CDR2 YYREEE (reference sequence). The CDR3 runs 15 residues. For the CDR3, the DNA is TGTGCCAGCAGCTTCCCTCAGGGGACAGGGGATGGCTACACCTTC. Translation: CASSFPQGTGDGYTF.

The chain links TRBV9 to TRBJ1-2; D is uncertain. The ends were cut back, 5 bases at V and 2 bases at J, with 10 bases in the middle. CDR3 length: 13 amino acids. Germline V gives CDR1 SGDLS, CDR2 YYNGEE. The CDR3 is CASRGPGNYGYTF. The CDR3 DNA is TGTGCCAGCAGGGGTCCGGGAAACTATGGCTACACCTTC.

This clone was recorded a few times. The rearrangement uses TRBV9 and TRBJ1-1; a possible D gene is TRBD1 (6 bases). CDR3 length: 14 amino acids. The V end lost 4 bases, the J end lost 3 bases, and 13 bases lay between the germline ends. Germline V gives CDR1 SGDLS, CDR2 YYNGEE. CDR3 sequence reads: CASSPGAGDTEAFF. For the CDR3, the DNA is TGTGCCAGCAGCCCGGGGGCAGGGGACACTGAAGCTTTCTTT.

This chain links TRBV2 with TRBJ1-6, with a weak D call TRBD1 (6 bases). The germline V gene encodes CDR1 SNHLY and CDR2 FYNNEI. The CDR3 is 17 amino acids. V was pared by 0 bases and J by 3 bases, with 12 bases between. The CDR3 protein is CASSEARHRDYNSPLHF. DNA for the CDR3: TGTGCCAGCAGTGAAGCCCGACACAGGGACTATAATTCACCCCTCCACTTT.

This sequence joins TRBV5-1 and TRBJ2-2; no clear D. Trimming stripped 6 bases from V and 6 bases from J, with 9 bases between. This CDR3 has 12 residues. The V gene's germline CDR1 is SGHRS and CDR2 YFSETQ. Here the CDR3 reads CASISLSGELFF. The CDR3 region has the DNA TGCGCCAGCATTTCTCTCTCCGGGGAGCTGTTTTTT.

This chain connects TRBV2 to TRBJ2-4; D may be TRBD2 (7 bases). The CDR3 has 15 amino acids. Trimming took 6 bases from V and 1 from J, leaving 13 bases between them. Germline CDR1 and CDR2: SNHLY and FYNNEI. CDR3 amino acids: CASRGGGRAKNIQYF. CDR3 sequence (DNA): TGTGCCAGCAGGGGAGGGGGAAGGGCCAAAAACATTCAGTACTTC.

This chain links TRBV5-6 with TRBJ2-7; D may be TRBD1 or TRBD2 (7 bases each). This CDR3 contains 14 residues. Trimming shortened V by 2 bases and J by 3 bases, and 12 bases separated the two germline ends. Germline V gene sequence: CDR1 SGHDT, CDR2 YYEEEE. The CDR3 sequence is CASSFQGGSYEQYF. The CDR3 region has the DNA TGTGCCAGCAGCTTCCAGGGGGGGAGCTACGAGCAGTACTTC.

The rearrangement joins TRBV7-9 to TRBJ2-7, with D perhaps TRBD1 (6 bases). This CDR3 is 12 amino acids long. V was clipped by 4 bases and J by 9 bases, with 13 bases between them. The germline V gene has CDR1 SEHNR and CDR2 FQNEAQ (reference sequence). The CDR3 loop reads CASSSDSRVQYF. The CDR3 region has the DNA TGTGCCAGCAGCTCGGACAGCAGGGTGCAGTACTTC.

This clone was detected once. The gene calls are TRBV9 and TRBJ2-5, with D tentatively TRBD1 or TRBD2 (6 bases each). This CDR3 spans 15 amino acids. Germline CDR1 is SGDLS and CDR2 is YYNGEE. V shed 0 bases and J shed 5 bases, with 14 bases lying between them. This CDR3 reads CASSVDSGAVETQYF. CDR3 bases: TGTGCCAGCAGCGTAGACTCGGGGGCGGTGGAGACCCAGTACTTC.

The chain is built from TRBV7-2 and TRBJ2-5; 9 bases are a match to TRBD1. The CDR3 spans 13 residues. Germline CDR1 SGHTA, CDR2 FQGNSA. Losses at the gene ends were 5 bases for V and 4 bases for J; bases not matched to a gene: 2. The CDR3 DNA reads TGTGCCAGCAGCCGACAGGGGGGAGAGACCCAGTACTTC. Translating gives CASSRQGGETQYF.

The CDR3 region has the DNA TGCGCCAGCAGCCTGGGAGGCGAGCAGTACTTC. Residues: CASSLGGEQYF. This sequence joins TRBV5-1 and TRBJ2-7; D may be TRBD2 (6 bases). The CDR3 has 11 residues. Per germline, CDR1 SGHRS and CDR2 YFSETQ. Trimming took off 4 bases at V and 6 bases at J, with 8 bases between the two ends.

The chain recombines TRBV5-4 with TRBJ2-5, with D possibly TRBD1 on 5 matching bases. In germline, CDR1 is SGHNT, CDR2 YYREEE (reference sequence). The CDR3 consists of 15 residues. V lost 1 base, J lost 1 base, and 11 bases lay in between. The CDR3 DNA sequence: TGTGCCAGCAGCTTGTTGCAGGGCCCCCAAGAGACCCAGTACTTC. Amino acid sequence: CASSLLQGPQETQYF.

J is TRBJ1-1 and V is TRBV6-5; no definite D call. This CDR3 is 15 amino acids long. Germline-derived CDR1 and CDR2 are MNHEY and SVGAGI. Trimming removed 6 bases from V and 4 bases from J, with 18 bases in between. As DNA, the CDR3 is TGTGCCAGCAGGGCTGCGGGGAATGATGGCACTGAAGCTTTCTTT. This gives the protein CASRAAGNDGTEAFF.

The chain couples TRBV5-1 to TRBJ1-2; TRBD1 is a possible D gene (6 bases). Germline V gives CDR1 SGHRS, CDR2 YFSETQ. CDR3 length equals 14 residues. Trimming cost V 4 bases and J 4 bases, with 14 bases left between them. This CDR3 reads CASSVSGEGYGYTF. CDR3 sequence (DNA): TGCGCCAGCAGCGTCTCAGGGGAGGGCTATGGCTACACCTTC.

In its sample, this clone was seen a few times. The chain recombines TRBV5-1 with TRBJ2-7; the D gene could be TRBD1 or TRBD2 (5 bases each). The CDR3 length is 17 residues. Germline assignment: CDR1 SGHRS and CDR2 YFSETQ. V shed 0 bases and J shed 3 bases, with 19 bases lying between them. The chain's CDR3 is CASSLGQLGTTLYEQYF. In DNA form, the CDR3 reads TGCGCCAGCAGCTTGGGCCAGCTCGGGACCACACTCTACGAGCAGTACTTC.

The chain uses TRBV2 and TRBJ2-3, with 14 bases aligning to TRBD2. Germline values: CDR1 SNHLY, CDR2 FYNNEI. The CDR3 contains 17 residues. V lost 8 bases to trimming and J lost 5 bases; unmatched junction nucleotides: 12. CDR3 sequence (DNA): TGTGCCAGCGTCGAGCCGGGACTAGCGGGAGAATTAGATACGCAGTATTTT. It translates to CASVEPGLAGELDTQYF.